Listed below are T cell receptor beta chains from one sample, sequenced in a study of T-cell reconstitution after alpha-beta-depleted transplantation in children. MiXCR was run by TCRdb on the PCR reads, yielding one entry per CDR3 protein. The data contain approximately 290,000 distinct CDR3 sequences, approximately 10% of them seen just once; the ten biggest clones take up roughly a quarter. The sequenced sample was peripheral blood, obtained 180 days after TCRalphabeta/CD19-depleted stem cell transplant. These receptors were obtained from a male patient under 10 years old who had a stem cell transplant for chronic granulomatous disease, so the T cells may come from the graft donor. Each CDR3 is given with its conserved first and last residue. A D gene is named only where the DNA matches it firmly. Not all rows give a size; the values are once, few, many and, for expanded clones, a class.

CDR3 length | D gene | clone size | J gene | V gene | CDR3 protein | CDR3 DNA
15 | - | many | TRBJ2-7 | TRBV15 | CATSRDWNQNYEQYF | TGTGCCACCAGCAGAGATTGGAACCAAAACTACGAGCAGTACTTC
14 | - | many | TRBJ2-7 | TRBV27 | CASSLSTGGYEQYF | TGTGCCAGCAGTTTATCGACAGGTGGCTACGAGCAGTACTTC
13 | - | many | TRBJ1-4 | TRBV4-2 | CASSPGGREKLFF | TGTGCCAGCAGCCCTGGGGGCAGAGAAAAACTGTTTTTT
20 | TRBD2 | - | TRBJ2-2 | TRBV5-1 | CASSPLPTSGANSRTGELFF | TGCGCCAGCAGCCCTTTACCGACTAGCGGGGCCAACAGTAGGACCGGGGAGCTGTTTTTT
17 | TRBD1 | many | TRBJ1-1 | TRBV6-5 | CASSPRQGRGLNTEAFF | TGTGCCAGCAGTCCCCGACAGGGCCGGGGCTTGAACACTGAAGCTTTCTTT
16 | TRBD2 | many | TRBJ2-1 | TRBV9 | CASSVRGVGGGNEQFF | TGTGCCAGCAGCGTGCGGGGGGTTGGGGGGGGCAATGAGCAGTTCTTC
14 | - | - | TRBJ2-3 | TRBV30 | CAWARGDPLDTQYF | TGTGCCTGGGCAAGGGGAGACCCCTTGGATACGCAGTATTTT
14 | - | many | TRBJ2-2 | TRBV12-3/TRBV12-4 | CASSLARVTGELFF | TGTGCCAGCAGTTTAGCGCGGGTCACCGGGGAGCTGTTTTTT
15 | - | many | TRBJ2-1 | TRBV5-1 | CASSLVSGVGGEQFF | TGCGCCAGCAGCTTGGTGTCGGGAGTCGGTGGTGAGCAGTTCTTC
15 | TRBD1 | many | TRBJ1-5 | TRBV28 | CASSPGQGISQPQHF | TGTGCCAGCAGTCCTGGACAGGGGATTAGTCAGCCCCAGCATTTT
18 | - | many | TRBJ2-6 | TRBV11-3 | CASSLKTHSLSGANVLTF | TGTGCCAGCAGCTTGAAGACCCACTCTCTCTCTGGGGCCAACGTCCTGACTTTC
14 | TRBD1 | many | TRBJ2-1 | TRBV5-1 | CASSSGQGKNEQFF | TGCGCCAGCAGTTCAGGACAGGGAAAGAATGAGCAGTTCTTC
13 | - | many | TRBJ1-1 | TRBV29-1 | CSVKGLMNTEAFF | TGCAGCGTTAAGGGGTTAATGAACACTGAAGCTTTCTTT
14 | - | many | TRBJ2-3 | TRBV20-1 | CSAMAPGGTDTQYF | TGCAGTGCTATGGCTCCGGGGGGCACAGATACGCAGTATTTT
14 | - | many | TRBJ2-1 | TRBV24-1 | CATSVGGGSNEQFF | TGTGCCACCAGTGTTGGAGGGGGATCAAATGAGCAGTTCTTC
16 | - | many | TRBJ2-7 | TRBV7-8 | CASSLLGGPPGYEQYF | TGTGCCAGCAGCTTATTAGGAGGACCCCCCGGCTACGAGCAGTACTTC
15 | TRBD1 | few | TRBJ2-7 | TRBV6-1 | CASTQRGQGAWEQYF | TGTGCCAGCACCCAGAGGGGACAGGGGGCTTGGGAGCAGTACTTC
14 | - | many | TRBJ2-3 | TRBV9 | CASSVGAIADTQYF | TGTGCCAGCAGCGTAGGGGCCATCGCAGATACGCAGTATTTT
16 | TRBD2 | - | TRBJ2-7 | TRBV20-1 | CSARDQEGGPGHEQYF | TGCAGTGCTAGAGATCAAGAGGGAGGGCCCGGACACGAGCAGTACTTC
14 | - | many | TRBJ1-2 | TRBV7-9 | CASSLVRDNYGYTF | TGTGCCAGCAGCTTAGTCAGGGACAACTATGGCTACACCTTC
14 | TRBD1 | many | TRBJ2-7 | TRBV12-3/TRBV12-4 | CASSFGTGAFEQYF | TGTGCCAGCAGTTTCGGGACAGGTGCTTTCGAGCAGTACTTC
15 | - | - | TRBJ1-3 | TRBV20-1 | CSARDWGYSGNTIYF | TGCAGTGCTAGAGATTGGGGCTACTCTGGAAACACCATATATTTT
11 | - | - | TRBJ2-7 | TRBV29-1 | CSVVLVVEQYF | TGCAGCGTTGTCCTTGTGGTAGAGCAGTACTTC
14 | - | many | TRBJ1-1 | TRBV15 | CATNPGGWNTEAFF | TGTGCCACGAACCCTGGGGGGTGGAACACTGAAGCTTTCTTT